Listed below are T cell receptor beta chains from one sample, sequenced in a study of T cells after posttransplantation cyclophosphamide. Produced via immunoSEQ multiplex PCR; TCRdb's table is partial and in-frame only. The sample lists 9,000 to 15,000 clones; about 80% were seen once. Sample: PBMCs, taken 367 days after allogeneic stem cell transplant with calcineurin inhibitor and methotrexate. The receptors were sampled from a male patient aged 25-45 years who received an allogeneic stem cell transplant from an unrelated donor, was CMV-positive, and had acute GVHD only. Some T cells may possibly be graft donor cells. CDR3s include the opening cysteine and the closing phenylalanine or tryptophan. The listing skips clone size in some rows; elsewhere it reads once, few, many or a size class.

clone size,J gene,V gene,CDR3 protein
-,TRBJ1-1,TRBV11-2,CASSWGPLVNTEAFF
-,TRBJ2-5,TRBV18,CASSPPGYARETQYF
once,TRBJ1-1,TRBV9,CASSPTGLNTEAFF
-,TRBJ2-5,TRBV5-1,CASSLNQETQYF
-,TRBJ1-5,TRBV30,CAWSVTGTGYNQPQHF
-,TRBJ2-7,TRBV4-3,CASSPEITGLGQYF
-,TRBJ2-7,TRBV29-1,CSVWTGSYEQYF
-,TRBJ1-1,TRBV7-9,CASSLGSGTGNEAFF
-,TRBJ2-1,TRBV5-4,CASSSGGSNEQFF
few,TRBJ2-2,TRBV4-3,CASSPGESFTGELFF
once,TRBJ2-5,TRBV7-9,CASSPTGKETQYF
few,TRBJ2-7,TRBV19,CASSIGRGSYEQYF
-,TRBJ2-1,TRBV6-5,CASTPPGGNEQFF
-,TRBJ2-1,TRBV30,CASTRGNEQFF
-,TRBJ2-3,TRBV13,CASSLGLGEETDTQYF
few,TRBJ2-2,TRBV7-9,CASSARAGLNTGELFF
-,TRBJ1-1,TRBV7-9,CASSLTDRAEAFF
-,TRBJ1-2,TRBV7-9,CASSFQGSWFYGYTF
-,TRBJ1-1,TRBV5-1,CASSFRTGENTEAFF
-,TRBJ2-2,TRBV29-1,CSVESFASGRSSGGGGELFF
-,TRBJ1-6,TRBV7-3,CASSLIGGVYNSPLHF
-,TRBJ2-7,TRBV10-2,CASIGVWEQYF
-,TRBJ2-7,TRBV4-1,CASSQVPLDEQYF
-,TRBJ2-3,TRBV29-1,CSVEGTEPGHLSDTQYF